This TCR beta chain was documented in a study of T cell responses to AZD1222 COVID-19 vaccine. This table comes from immunoSEQ multiplex PCR, and its TCRdb copy is limited to in-frame clones, with some not included. The sample contains approximately 49,000 clones, around four fifths of which appear only once. Findings of the study overall: Baseline serostatus was positive in only five to seven AZD1222 recipients. After two AZD1222 doses, spike-specific TCR breadth and depth rose versus day 0. There were repertoire samples only from the period after the peak T cell response. White British people made up most donors, females outnumbered males, and clonal diversity was possibly underestimated.

Germline values: CDR1 SGHRS, CDR2 YFSETQ. Trimming took 0 bases from V and 0 from J, leaving 13 bases between them. The CDR3 has 17 residues. For this clone: What it binds is unknown.

V usage is TRBV5-1 and J usage is TRBJ2-1; D not resolved. Sequencing was performed on peripheral blood, taken on day 0 of MenACWY control vaccination. The origin of this receptor is an adult in good health. CDR3 nucleotides: TGCGCCAGCAGCTTGGTCGGCGCTCGGAGCTCCTACAATGAGCAGTTCTTC. Translated, it gives CASSLVGARSSYNEQFF. The entire variable domain, with the rest obtained from reference TRBV5-1 and TRBJ2-1, is as follows: KAGVTQTPRYLIKTRGQQVTLSCSPISGHRSVSWYQQTPGQGLQFLFEYFSETQRNKGNFPGRFSGRQFSNSRSEMNVSTLELGDSALYLCASSLVGARSSYNEQFFGPGTRLTVL.